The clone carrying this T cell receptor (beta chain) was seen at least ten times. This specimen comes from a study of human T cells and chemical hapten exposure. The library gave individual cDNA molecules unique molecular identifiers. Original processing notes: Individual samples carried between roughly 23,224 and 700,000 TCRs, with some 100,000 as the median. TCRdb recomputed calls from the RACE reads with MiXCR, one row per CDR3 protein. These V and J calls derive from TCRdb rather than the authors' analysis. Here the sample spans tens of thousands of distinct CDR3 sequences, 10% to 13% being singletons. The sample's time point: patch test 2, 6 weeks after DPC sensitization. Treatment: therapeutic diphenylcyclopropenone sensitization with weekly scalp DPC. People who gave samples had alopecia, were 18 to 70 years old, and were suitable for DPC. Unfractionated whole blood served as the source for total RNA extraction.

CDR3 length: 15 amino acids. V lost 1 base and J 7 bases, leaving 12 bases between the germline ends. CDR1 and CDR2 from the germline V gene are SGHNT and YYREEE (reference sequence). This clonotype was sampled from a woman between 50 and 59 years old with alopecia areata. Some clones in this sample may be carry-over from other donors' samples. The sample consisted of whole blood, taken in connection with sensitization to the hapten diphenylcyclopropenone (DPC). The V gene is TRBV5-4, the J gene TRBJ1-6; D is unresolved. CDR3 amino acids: CASSLQTGSNSPLHF. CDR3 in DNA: TGTGCCAGCAGCTTGCAGACGGGTTCCAATTCACCCCTCCACTTT.